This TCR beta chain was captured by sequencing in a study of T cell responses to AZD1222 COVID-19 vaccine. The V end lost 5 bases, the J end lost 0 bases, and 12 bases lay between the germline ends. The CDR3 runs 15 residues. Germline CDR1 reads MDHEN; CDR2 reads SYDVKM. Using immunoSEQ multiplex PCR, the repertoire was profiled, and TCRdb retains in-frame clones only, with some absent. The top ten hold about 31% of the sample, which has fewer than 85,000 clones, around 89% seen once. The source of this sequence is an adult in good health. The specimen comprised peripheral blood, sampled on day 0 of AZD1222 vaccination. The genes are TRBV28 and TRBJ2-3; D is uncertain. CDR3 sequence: CASSPDILSTDTQYF. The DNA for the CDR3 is TGTGCCAGCAGTCCGGATATCCTTAGCACAGATACGCAGTATTTT.